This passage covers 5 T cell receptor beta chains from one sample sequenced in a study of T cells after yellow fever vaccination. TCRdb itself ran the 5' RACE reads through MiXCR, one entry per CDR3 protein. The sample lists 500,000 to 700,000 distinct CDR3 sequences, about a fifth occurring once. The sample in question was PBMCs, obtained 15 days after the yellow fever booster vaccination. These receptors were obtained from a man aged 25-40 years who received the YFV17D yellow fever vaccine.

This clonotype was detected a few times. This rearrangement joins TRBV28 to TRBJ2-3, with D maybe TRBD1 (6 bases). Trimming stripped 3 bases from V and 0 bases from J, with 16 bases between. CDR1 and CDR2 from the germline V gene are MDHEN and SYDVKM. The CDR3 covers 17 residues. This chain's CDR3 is CASSLLPGQGSTDTQYF. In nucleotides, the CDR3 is TGTGCCAGCAGTTTGCTCCCGGGACAAGGTAGCACAGATACGCAGTATTTT.

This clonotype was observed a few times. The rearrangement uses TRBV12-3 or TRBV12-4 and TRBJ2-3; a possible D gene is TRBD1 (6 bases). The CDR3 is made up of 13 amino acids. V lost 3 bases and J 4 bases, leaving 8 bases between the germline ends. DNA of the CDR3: TGTGCCAGCAGTTTCACAGGGCCAGATACGCAGTATTTT. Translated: CASSFTGPDTQYF.

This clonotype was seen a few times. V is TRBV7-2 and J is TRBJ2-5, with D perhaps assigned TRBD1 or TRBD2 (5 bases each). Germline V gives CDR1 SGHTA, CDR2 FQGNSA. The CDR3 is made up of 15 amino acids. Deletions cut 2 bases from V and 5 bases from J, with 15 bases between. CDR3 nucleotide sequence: TGTGCCAGCAGCTTATCACGGGACGGCTGGGAGACCCAGTACTTC. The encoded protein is CASSLSRDGWETQYF.

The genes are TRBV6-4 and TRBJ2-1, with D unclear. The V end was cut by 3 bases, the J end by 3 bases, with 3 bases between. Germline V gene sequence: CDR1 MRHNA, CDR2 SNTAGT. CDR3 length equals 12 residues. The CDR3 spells CASSDYYNEQFF. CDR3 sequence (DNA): TGTGCCAGCAGTGATTACTACAATGAGCAGTTCTTC.

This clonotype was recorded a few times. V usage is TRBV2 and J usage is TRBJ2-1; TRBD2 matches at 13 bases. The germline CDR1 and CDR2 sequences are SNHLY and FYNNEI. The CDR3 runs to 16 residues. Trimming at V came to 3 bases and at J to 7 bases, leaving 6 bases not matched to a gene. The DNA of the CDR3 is TGTGCCAGCAGTGAGGGGGGACTAGCGGGAAAGAATGAGCAGTTCTTC. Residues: CASSEGGLAGKNEQFF.